This passage covers 15 T cell receptor beta chains from one sample sequenced in a study of post-analysis software for immune sequencing data. Study-level findings and limits: Among several TRBV segments more frequent in patients than controls were TRBV5-6, TRBV5-1 and TRBV20-1.

Antigens of these TCRs are unknown. Incorporated into the TCR beta cDNA libraries were unique molecular identifiers, which served to reduce PCR and sequencing biases. Via MiXCR, TCRdb re-called the PCR reads, giving one row per CDR3 protein. The table lists roughly 670,000 distinct CDR3 sequences, approximately 60% of them singletons. Sequenced input: blood. The source is a girl aged 2 to 10 with multiple sclerosis.

V gene TRBV4-3 combines with J gene TRBJ2-5, with 7 bases lining up with TRBD1. Trimming cost V 0 bases and J 1 base; bases outside gene matches: 5. The CDR3 is made up of 16 amino acids. Germline loops: CDR1 LGHNA, CDR2 YSLEER. The CDR3 is CASSQEQGQFQETQYF. In DNA, the CDR3 is TGCGCCAGCAGCCAAGAGCAGGGACAGTTCCAAGAGACCCAGTACTTC.

Only a few counts were recorded for this clonotype. This chain uses TRBV6-4 with TRBJ2-1, with 15 bases that match TRBD2. This CDR3 spans 15 amino acids. V was clipped by 2 bases and J by 13 bases; unmatched bases: 6. Germline CDR1 and CDR2: MRHNA and SNTAGT. CDR3 protein: CASSDGLAGGNAQFF. DNA for the CDR3: TGTGCCAGCAGTGACGGACTAGCGGGAGGGAATGCTCAGTTCTTC.

V usage is TRBV29-1 and J usage is TRBJ2-1; tentatively, D is TRBD2 (5 bases). V was shortened by 6 bases and J by 8 bases, with 20 bases between the two germline ends. The CDR3 consists of 14 residues. Looked up from germline, CDR1 is SQVTM and CDR2 is ANQGSEA. The CDR3 reads CSVKDGLHLDEQFF. The CDR3 nucleotides read TGCAGCGTGAAGGACGGACTCCACTTGGATGAGCAGTTCTTC.

The V and J genes are TRBV7-6 and TRBJ2-1; 7 bases match TRBD1. This CDR3 spans 15 amino acids. CDR1 SGHVS and CDR2 FNYEAQ come from the germline V gene. J lost 5 bases, V lost 1 base, and 5 bases had no gene match. CDR3 loop: CASSLGKGADNEQFF. The CDR3 nucleotides are TGTGCCAGCAGCTTAGGGAAGGGGGCGGACAATGAGCAGTTCTTC.

This chain's CDR3 is CASSLEIGGRAHEQFF. As DNA, the CDR3 is TGTGCCAGCAGCTTAGAGATCGGCGGGAGGGCCCATGAGCAGTTCTTC. The rearrangement links TRBV7-9 to TRBJ2-1; 9 positions match TRBD2. V was pared by 1 base and J by 8 bases, with 9 bases of the junction left unmatched. Germline loops: CDR1 SEHNR, CDR2 FQNEAQ (reference sequence). The CDR3 is 16 amino acids.

V usage is TRBV6-6 and J usage is TRBJ2-7; TRBD2 aligns across 7 bases. With 5 bases clipped from V and 7 bases from J, the junction kept 14 bases outside the gene matches. The CDR3 spans 15 residues. Germline V gives CDR1 MNHNY, CDR2 SVGAGI (reference sequence). CDR3 sequence (DNA): TGTGCCAGCAGTACTAGACTAGCCCTCTGGAATGAGCAGTACTTC. Its protein is CASSTRLALWNEQYF.

The CDR3 DNA reads TGTGCCAGCAGCCAAGATCGGGACACGCAAGCCTATGGCTACACCTTC. It is translated as CASSQDRDTQAYGYTF. V usage is TRBV11-2 and J usage is TRBJ1-2; weak D call: TRBD1 (6 bases). Germline CDR1 is SGHAT and CDR2 is FQNNGV. V was trimmed by 5 bases and J by 4 bases, leaving 20 bases between them. The CDR3 totals 16 residues.

The genes are TRBV29-1 and TRBJ1-1, with TRBD1 matching 11 bases. CDR3 length equals 13 residues. V lost 7 bases, J lost 5 bases, and 6 bases stayed unmatched. The germline V gene encodes CDR1 SQVTM and CDR2 ANQGSEA. CDR3 bases: TGCAGCGCTGGGACAGGGGGATTGACTGAAGCTTTCTTT. It translates to CSAGTGGLTEAFF.

In its sample, this clonotype was seen once. The rearrangement links TRBV7-8 to TRBJ2-1; the D gene is possibly TRBD2 (5 bases). Trimming took off 6 bases at V and 6 bases at J, with 12 bases between the two ends. The CDR3 has 13 residues. Per the germline V gene, CDR1 is SGHVS and CDR2 is FQNEAQ. The CDR3 protein is CASSYRGSNEQFF. The CDR3 nucleotides are TGTGCCAGCAGTTATCGAGGGTCCAATGAGCAGTTCTTC.

CDR3 loop: CASRGRLNTEAFF. In nucleotides, the CDR3 is TGTGCCAGCAGGGGGAGATTGAACACTGAAGCTTTCTTT. The chain uses TRBV7-2 and TRBJ1-1; D gene unclear. The germline gives CDR1 SGHTA, CDR2 FQGNSA. The CDR3 is 13 amino acids. V lost 6 bases and J lost 0, with 8 bases in between.

The chain uses TRBV29-1 and TRBJ2-3, with 13 bases fitting TRBD2. The CDR3 runs to 15 residues. V trimming: 4 bases; J trimming: 1 base; junction bases outside the gene matches: 2. From germline, CDR1 is SQVTM and CDR2 ANQGSEA. The CDR3 nucleotides read TGCAGCGTTGTCGGACTAGCGGGGGGCACAGATACGCAGTATTTT. Translating gives CSVVGLAGGTDTQYF.

This clonotype has just a few counts. The chain combines TRBV5-1 with TRBJ2-3; D is unresolved. CDR1 and CDR2 from the germline V gene are SGHRS and YFSETQ. V lost 2 bases to trimming and J lost 2 bases, with 6 bases between them. This CDR3 contains 13 residues. The chain's CDR3 is CASSFGNTDTQYF. CDR3 nucleotide sequence: TGCGCCAGCAGCTTTGGCAACACAGATACGCAGTATTTT.

V and J are TRBV12-3 or TRBV12-4 and TRBJ2-4, with no clear D. This CDR3 is built from 12 residues. The V end was cut by 2 bases, the J end by 5 bases, with 4 bases between. Here the CDR3 DNA reads TGTGCCAGCAGTTTATGGGAAAACATTCAGTACTTC. This sequence encodes CASSLWENIQYF.

The chain links TRBV5-6 to TRBJ1-1; TRBD1 matches 8 bases. CDR1 and CDR2 from the germline V gene are SGHDT and YYEEEE. With V trimmed by 0 bases and J by 0 bases, 4 bases remained unmatched. CDR3 length: 16 amino acids. The CDR3 DNA sequence: TGTGCCAGCAGCTTGGAGCAGGGGGCCTTGAACACTGAAGCTTTCTTT. Residues: CASSLEQGALNTEAFF.

This clonotype was picked up a small number of times. This chain links TRBV7-2 with TRBJ2-5; D is perhaps TRBD2 (6 bases). Germline lookup yields CDR1 SGHTA and CDR2 FQGNSA. CDR3 size: 14 residues. The ends were cut back, 8 bases at V and 0 bases at J, with 13 bases in the middle. The DNA of the CDR3 is TGTGCCAGCCGCCTGGCGGGAAACCAAGAGACCCAGTACTTC. It yields the protein CASRLAGNQETQYF.